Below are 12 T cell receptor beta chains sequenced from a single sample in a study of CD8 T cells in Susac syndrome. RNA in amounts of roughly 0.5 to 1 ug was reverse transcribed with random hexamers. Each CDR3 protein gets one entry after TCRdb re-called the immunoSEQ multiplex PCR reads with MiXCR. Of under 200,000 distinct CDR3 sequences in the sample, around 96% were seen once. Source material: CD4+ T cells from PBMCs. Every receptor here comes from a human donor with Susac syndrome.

For the CDR3, the DNA is TGTGCCTGGGGCAAAGGGGTGGGCGAGCAGTACTTC. Its protein is CAWGKGVGEQYF. The rearrangement joins TRBV30 to TRBJ2-7; perhaps TRBD1 as D (5 bases). Germline V gene lookup returns CDR1 GTSNPN and CDR2 SVGIG (reference sequence). Trimming pared 5 bases from V and 6 bases from J, leaving 14 bases between. The CDR3 runs to 12 residues. The full variable domain, rest sourced from reference TRBV30 and TRBJ2-7, is SQTIHQWPATLVQPVGSPLSLECTVEGTSNPNLYWYRQAAGRGLQLLFYSVGIGQISSEVPQNLSASRPQDRQFILSSKKLLLSDSGFYLCAWGKGVGEQYFGPGTRLTVT.

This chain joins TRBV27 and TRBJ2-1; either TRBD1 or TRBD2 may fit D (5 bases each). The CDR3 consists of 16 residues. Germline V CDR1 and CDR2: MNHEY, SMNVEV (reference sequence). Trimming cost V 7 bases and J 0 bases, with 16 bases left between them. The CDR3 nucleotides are TGTGCCAGCAATCCACAAGGGGAGAGCTCCTACAATGAGCAGTTCTTC. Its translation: CASNPQGESSYNEQFF.

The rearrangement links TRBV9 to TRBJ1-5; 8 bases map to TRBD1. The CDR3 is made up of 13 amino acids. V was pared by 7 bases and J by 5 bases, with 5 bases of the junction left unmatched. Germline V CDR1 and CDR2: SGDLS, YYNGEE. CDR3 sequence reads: CASARGHDQPQHF. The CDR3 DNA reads TGTGCCAGCGCCAGGGGGCACGATCAGCCCCAGCATTTT.

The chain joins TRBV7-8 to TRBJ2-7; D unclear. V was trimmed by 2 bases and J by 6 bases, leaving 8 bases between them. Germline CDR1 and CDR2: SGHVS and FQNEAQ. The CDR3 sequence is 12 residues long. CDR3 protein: CASSLPGGEQYV. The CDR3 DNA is TGTGCCAGCAGCTTACCTGGCGGCGAGCAGTACGTC.

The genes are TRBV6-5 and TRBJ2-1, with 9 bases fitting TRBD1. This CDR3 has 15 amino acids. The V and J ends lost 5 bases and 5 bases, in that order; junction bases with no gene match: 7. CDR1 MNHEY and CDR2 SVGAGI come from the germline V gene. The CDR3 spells CASSPLGTGNNEQFF. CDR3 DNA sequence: TGTGCCAGCAGTCCCCTCGGGACAGGGAACAATGAGCAGTTCTTC.

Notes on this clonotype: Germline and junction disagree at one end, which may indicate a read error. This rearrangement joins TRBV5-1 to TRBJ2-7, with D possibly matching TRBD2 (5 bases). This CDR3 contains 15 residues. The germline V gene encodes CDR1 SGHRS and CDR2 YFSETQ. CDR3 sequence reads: CASSLGREPSFEQYF. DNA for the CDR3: TGCGCCAGCAGCTTGGGTCGGGAACCCTCCTTCGAGCAGTACTTC. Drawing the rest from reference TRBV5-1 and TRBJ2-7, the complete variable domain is KAGVTQTPRYLIKTRGQQVTLSCSPISGHRSVSWYQQTPGQGLQFLFEYFSETQRNKGNFPGRFSGRQFSNSRSEMNVSTLELGDSALYLCASSLGREPSFEQYFGPGTRLTVT.

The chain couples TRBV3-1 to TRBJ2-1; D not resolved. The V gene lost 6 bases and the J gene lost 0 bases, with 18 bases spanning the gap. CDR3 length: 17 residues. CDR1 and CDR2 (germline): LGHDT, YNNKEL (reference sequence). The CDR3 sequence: CASSIDLGSVSYNEQFF. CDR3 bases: TGTGCCAGCAGTATCGACCTGGGCTCCGTCTCCTACAATGAGCAGTTCTTC.

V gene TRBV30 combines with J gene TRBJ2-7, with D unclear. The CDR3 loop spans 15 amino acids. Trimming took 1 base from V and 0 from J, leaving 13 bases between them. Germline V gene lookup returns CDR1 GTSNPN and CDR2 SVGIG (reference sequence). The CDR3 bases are TGTGCCTGGAGTGCCCCCGGGCTCAGCTCCTACGAGCAGTACTTC. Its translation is CAWSAPGLSSYEQYF.

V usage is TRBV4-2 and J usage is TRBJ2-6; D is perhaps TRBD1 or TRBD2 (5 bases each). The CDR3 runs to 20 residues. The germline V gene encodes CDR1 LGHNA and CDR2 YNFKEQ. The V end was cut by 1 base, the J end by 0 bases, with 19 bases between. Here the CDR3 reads CASSQVFPGRFNSGANVLTF. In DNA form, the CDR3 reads TGTGCCAGCAGCCAAGTTTTTCCGGGGCGCTTTAACTCTGGGGCCAACGTCCTGACTTTC.

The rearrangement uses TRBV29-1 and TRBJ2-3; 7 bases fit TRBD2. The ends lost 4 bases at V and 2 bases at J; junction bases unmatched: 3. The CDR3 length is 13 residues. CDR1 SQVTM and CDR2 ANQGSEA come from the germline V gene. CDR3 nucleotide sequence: TGCAGCGTTGGAGCGGGGAACACAGATACGCAGTATTTT. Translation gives CSVGAGNTDTQYF.

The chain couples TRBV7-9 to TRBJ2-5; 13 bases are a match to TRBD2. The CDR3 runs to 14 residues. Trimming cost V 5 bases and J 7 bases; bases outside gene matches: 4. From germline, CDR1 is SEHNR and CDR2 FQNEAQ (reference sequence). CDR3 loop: CASSQLAGGTTQYF. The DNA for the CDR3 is TGTGCCAGCAGCCAACTAGCGGGAGGGACGACCCAGTACTTC.

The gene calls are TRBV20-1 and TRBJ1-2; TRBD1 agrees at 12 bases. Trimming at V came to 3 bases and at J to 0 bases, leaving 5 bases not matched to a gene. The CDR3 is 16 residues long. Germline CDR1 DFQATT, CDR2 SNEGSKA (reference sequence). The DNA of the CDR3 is TGCAGTGCTAGTTCGGGACAGGGGGCAGCTAACTATGGCTACACCTTC. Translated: CSASSGQGAANYGYTF.